The sequence of this TCR beta chain was determined in a study of immune evolution from preneoplasia to lung adenocarcinoma. Whole-study findings and limits: Normal lung had the highest top T cell clone frequencies. Later-stage lesions appeared to have more T cells, more diversity, less clonality.

Looked up from germline, CDR1 is SGHRS and CDR2 is YFSETQ. The V gene lost 4 bases and the J gene lost 4 bases, with 17 bases spanning the gap. The CDR3 totals 15 residues. Note on this clone: Its antigen is not known.

Using immunoSEQ multiplex PCR, the repertoire was profiled, and TCRdb retains in-frame clones only, with some absent. This table holds a few thousand clones, almost 85% found once. The sequenced sample consisted of FFPE invasive lung adenocarcinoma tissue. This chain connects TRBV5-1 to TRBJ2-5; maybe TRBD2 (7 bases). This receptor was identified in a person in their fifties or sixties with lung adenocarcinoma. The CDR3 DNA sequence: TGCGCCAGCAGCCGCACGGAGAGGGGGGGAGAGACCCAGTACTTC. Translating it yields CASSRTERGGETQYF. Based on the CDR3 plus reference TRBV5-1 and TRBJ2-5, the full variable domain is KAGVTQTPRYLIKTRGQQVTLSCSPISGHRSVSWYQQTPGQGLQFLFEYFSETQRNKGNFPGRFSGRQFSNSRSEMNVSTLELGDSALYLCASSRTERGGETQYFGPGTRLLVL.